Listed here is a single TCR beta chain. Its matching antigen is unknown. The sample belongs to a study of T cell responses to AZD1222 COVID-19 vaccine. The study, taken as a whole, reports: Dominant CD4 TCR responses targeted spike regions 160-218 and 743-854. Clonal diversity was possibly underestimated, and the donors were mostly white British, with more females.

This table comes from immunoSEQ multiplex PCR, and its TCRdb copy is limited to in-frame clones, with some not included. Of about 100,000 clones in the sample, about 83% were seen once. The CDR3 spans 14 residues. Germline lookup yields CDR1 SEHNR and CDR2 FQNEAQ (reference sequence). V dropped 10 bases and J dropped 4 bases, with 19 bases sitting between them. The sequences come from peripheral blood, collected on day 0 of AZD1222 vaccination. This TCR was sampled from an adult in good health. The chain has TRBV7-9 and TRBJ1-2; tentative D call: TRBD1 (5 bases). The CDR3 nucleotides read TGTGCCATCCCCACGATAGGGGCCTTCTATGGCTACACCTTC. The encoded protein is CAIPTIGAFYGYTF.